What follows is one T cell receptor (beta chain) and its context. Its cognate antigen is unknown. CDR1 is SQVTM and CDR2 is ANQGSEA in the germline V gene. The CDR3 has 13 amino acids. V was clipped by 5 bases and J by 4 bases, with 15 bases between them. PCR used 60 Vbeta primers and 13 Jbeta primers. Assay used: immunoSEQ multiplex PCR; TCRdb lists only in-frame clones, some missing. The sample includes about 200,000 clones, more than 75% of them seen just once. The data were taken from a study of cytomegalovirus exposure and HLA in healthy donors. Study information: In an earlier analysis, 95 million to 130 million unique TCR beta sequences were found from some 200 million T cells. Study-level findings and limits: Associated with HLA alleles at 0.05 false discovery rate in a later analysis were about 17,000 TCR beta sequences. A classifier reportedly called cytomegalovirus status with high sensitivity and specificity. TCR beta chain V- and J-gene trimming was linked, in a later analysis, to a missense variant in DCLRE1C.

This TCR was sampled from a male donor in good health and CMV-seronegative. The sequencing input was PBMCs. V is TRBV29-1 and J is TRBJ2-7; a weak D match, TRBD1 (6 bases). Written as DNA, the CDR3 is TGCAGCGTTCACGCAGGACAGACTTACGAGCAGTACTTC. Translated: CSVHAGQTYEQYF.